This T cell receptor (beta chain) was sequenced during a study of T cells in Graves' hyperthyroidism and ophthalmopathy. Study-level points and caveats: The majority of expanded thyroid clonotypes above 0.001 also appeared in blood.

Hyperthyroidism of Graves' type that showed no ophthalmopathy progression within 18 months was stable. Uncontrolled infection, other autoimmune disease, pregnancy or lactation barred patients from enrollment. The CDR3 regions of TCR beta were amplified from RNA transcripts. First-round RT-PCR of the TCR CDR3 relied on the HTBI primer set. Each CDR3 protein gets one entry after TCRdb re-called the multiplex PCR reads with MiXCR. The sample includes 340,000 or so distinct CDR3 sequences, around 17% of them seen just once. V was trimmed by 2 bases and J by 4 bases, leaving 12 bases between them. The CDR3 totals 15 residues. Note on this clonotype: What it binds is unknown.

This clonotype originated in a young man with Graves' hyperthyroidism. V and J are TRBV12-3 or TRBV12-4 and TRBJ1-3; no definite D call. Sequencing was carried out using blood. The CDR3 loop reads CASSLSPVPGNTIYF. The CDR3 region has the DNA TGTGCCAGCAGTTTAAGCCCCGTACCGGGAAACACCATATATTTT.